This TCR beta chain emerged from a study of shared clonotypes between healthy human individuals. Clones were read by immunoSEQ multiplex PCR, and TCRdb kept only the in-frame ones, dropping some. Here the sample spans some 2,500,000 clones, 93% being singletons. This CDR3 is built from 15 residues. CDR1 is MNHNS, CDR2 SASEGT, per germline. Between the trimmed V and J ends, which lost 7 bases and 4 bases, there was a span of 16 bases. The source of this sequence is a man between 18 and 29 years old in good health. Some clones in this sample may be carry-over from other donors' samples. Sample: naive CD4+ T cells from PBMCs. Subset specified: CD45RA+ positively selected. The chain has TRBV6-1 and TRBJ2-2; D is perhaps TRBD2 (5 bases). CDR3 sequence reads: CASIPWRMATGELFF. The CDR3 bases are TGTGCCAGCATTCCTTGGAGGATGGCCACCGGGGAGCTGTTTTTT.